This T cell receptor (beta chain) was sequenced in a study of T cell clonality in common variable immunodeficiency. Overall study results and limits: Authors noted CVID clonality's cause needs subpopulation repertoire sequencing. Fewer TCRbeta clones were shared among CVID subjects than controls. Common variable immunodeficiency TCR beta sequences reportedly had fewer deletions and N-nucleotide insertions.

Germline CDR1 reads DFQATT; CDR2 reads SNEGSKA (reference sequence). V was pared by 6 bases and J by 5 bases, with 10 bases of the junction left unmatched. The CDR3 length is 14 residues. This clone appeared a few times. Its antigen is undetermined. The read ends 3 residues shy of where the CDR3 ends; the end is completed using the germline J gene. The table came from immunoSEQ multiplex PCR; TCRdb's copy has only in-frame clones and leaves some out. This repertoire holds almost 20,000 clones, and none appear only once. For at least one year, all CVID subjects received replacement immunoglobulin. Heparinized whole blood, 5 to 8 ml, came from each donor.

Input material: peripheral blood mononuclear cells. The genes are TRBV20-1 and TRBJ2-5; 9 bases match TRBD1. The receptor was derived from a human donor with common variable immunodeficiency. Partial CDR3 DNA: TGCAGTGCCCACAGGGGGCGGGTACAGGAGACC. Its protein is CSAHRGRVQET. The CDR3 in full is CSAHRGRVQETQYF.